This TCR beta chain was recovered during a study of blood T cell repertoires in COVID-19 (TCRdb year 2020). Study-wide context: Collaborator samples came from the United States, Italy and Spain and covered acute and convalescent phases of COVID-19. Where available, HLA class I and class II types were taken from metadata supplied by the sample provider and were not determined by assay-based typing. A freely available public database, intended as a resource for researchers studying the immune response to SARS-CoV-2, is where the repertoires were released. Samples were obtained from the ongoing ImmuneRACE study (first 160 participants) and from roughly 1,300 subjects provided by 6 global collaborators. The material from the prospective study consisted of cDNA or gDNA derived from T cells, B-cell-depleted T cells, or PBMCs. The dataset comprised deeply sampled blood TCRbeta repertoires from subjects exposed to, actively infected with, or recovered from COVID-19. The sample metadata nearly always contained a de-identified subject ID, COVID-19 status, age in years and sex.

TCRbeta CDR3 regions were amplified from genomic DNA using the immunoSEQ Assay, a bias-controlled multiplex PCR. Per the source publication's procedure: Nucleated cell counts per sample were estimated from amplification of reference gene primers within the assay. To quantify the absolute abundance of each unique TCRbeta CDR3 rearrangement, sequence reads were collapsed and filtered. For each sample, productive Simpson clonality was calculated as the square root of Simpson's diversity index across productive rearrangements. The source is immuneACCESS, and TCRdb retained only in-frame sequences with V and J called. Part of the clones is not carried over; for the studies checked, unresolved V genes explain less than half of this, and the remainder is unexplained. D and trimming come from the DNA, and the V and J calls and clone size come from that table. For this sample there are approximately 260,000 clones; about 80% appear just once. The ten largest clones capture around 3.6% of the sample.

Details on this clone: The specificity of this receptor is unknown. Base quality data are lacking; no much larger clone is found one base away.

For CDR1 and CDR2, the germline V gene (reference sequence) lists SEHNR and FQNEAQ. The V end gives up 5 bases and the J end 9 bases, leaving 8 bases in the junction not matched to a gene. Taken from cysteine to phenylalanine, the CDR3 has 15 residues. Of the read, only the CDR3 DNA is kept; its 45 bases are in frame from base 1. Participants in the prospective study were aged about 18 to 90 years, lived in 20 to 30 United States geographic areas, and enrolled through a virtual design. Cohort assignment in the prospective study relied on participant-reported clinical history from a screening survey and a study questionnaire. ImmuneRACE Cohort 3 recovered participants were defined by two consecutive negative NP/OP PCR tests, healthcare professional clearance, or symptom resolution. Each participant in the prospective study had whole blood, serum and a nasopharyngeal or oropharyngeal swab collected by mobile phlebotomists. Prospective study participants could optionally give additional blood draws and questionnaires over a 2-month period. Prospective study blood samples were shipped either frozen or at room temperature before DNA extraction.

The full study reports these points: Clinical and demographic metadata were provided uncurated, with the amount varying by source and participant.

Sequencing was performed on PBMCs or T cells enriched from blood (not recorded which). The sequence is built from TRBV7-9 and TRBJ1-6, with 9 central nucleotides matching TRBD1. This TCR was recovered from a man over 45 who had recovered from COVID-19. CDR3 reads: CASSDTGQGGSPLHF. The sequence in DNA is TGTGCCAGCAGCGATACGGGACAGGGCGGTTCACCCCTCCACTTT. With the portions outside the CDR3 filled from the reference TRBV7-9 and TRBJ1-6 genes, the complete variable region becomes DTGVSQNPRHKITKRGQNVTFRCDPISEHNRLYWYRQTLGQGPEFLTYFQNEAQLEKSRLLSDRFSAERPKGSFSTLEIQRTEQGDSAMYLCASSDTGQGGSPLHFGNGTRLTVT.